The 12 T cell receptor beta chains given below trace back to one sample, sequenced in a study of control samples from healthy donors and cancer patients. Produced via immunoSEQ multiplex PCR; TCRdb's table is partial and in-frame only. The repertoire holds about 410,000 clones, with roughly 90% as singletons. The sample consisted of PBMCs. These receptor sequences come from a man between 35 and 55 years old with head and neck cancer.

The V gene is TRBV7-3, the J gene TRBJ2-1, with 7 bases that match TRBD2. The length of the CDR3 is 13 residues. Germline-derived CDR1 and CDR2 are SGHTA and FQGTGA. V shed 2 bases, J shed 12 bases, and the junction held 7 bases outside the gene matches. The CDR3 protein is CASSLGEGSWQFF. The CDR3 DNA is TGTGCCAGCAGCTTAGGGGAGGGGAGTTGGCAGTTCTTC.

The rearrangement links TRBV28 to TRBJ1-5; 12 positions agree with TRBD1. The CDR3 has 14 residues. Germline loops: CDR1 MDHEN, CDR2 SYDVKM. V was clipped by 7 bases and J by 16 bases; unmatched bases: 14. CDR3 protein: CASKAGTGGPGGHF. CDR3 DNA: TGTGCCAGCAAGGCCGGGACAGGGGGCCCGGGGGGACATTTT.

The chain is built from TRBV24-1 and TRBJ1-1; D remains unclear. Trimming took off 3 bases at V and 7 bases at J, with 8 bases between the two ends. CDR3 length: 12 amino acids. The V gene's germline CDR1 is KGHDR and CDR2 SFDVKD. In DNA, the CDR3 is TGTGCCACCAGTGATCCTCCAGGTGAAGCTTTCTTT. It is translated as CATSDPPGEAFF.

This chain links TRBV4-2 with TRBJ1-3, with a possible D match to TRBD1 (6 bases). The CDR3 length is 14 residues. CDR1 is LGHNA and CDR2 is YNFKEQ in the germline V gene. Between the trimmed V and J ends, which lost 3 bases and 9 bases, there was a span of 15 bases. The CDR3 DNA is TGTGCCAGCAGCCACCCCAGGGGAAAAGGCACCATATATTTT. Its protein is CASSHPRGKGTIYF.

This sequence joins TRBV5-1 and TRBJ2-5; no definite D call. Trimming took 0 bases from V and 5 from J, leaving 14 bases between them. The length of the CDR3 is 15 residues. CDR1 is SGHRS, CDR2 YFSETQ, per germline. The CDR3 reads CASSLAANLRETQYF. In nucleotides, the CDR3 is TGCGCCAGCAGCTTGGCTGCCAACCTAAGGGAGACCCAGTACTTC.

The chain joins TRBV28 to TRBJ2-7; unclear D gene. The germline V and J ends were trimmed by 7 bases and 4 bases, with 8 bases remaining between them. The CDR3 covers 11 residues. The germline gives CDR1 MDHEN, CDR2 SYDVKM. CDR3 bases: TGTGCCAGCACCCTCAATTACGAGCAGTACTTC. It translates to CASTLNYEQYF.

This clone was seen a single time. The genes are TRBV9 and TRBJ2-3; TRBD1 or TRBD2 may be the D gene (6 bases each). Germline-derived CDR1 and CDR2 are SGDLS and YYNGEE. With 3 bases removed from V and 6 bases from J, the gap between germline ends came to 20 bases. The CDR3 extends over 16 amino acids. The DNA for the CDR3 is TGTGCCAGCAGCGCCGCCGGGACAAGCGGGCGGGATACGCAGTATTTT. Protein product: CASSAAGTSGRDTQYF.

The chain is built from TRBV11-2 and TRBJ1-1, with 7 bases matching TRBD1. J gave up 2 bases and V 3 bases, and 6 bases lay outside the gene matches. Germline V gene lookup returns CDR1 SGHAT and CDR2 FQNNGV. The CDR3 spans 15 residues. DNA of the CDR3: TGTGCCAGCAGCTTTACCGGGACAGTTAACACTGAAGCTTTCTTT. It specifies CASSFTGTVNTEAFF.

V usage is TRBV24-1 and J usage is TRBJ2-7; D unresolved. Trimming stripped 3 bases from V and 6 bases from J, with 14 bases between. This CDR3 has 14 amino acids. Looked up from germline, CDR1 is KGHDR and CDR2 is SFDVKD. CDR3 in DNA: TGTGCCACCAGTGATCATCTTCTTCCCGTCGAGCAGTACTTC. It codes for CATSDHLLPVEQYF.

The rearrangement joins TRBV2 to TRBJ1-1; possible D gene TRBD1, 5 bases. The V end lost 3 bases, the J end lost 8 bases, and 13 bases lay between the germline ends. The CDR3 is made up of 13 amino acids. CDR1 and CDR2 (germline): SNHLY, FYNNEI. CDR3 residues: CASSELQGPEAFF. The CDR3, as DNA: TGTGCCAGCAGTGAGCTGCAGGGCCCCGAAGCTTTCTTT.

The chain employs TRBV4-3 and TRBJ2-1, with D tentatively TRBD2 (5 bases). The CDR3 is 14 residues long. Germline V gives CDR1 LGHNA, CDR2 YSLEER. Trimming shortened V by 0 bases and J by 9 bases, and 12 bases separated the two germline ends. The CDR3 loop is CASSQDWAEGEQFF. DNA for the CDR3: TGCGCCAGCAGCCAAGATTGGGCCGAGGGTGAGCAGTTCTTC.

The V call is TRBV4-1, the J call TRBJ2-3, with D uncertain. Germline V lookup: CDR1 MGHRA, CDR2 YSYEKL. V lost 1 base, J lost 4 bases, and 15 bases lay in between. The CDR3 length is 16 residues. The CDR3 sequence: CASSQAPGPVADTQYF. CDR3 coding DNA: TGCGCCAGCAGCCAAGCCCCCGGACCGGTGGCAGATACGCAGTATTTT.